The present entry profiles one T cell receptor beta chain with its context. The antigen is undetermined. The method was immunoSEQ multiplex PCR; TCRdb's version includes in-frame clones alone and lacks a portion of them. The sample contains 94,000 or so clones, 84% of which appear only once. These data are taken from a study of OX40 agonist ivuxolimab in advanced cancers. The overall study: Every 2 weeks, ivuxolimab was infused into the patients intravenously at between 0.01 and 10 mg/kg.

Study-wide results and caveats: In general, CD8+ T cells held more expanded clones than CD4+ did, on average. Part of the nonresponder group also had normalized T-cell clonal expansion that was low.

Per germline, CDR1 SGHTA and CDR2 FQGNSA. The length of the CDR3 is 13 residues. V was pared by 2 bases and J by 7 bases, with 9 bases between. The clonotype comes from an adult with an advanced solid tumor such as melanoma, head and neck, liver or kidney cancer. V usage is TRBV7-2 and J usage is TRBJ1-5; no clear D gene. Specimen: CD4+ or CD8+ T cells sorted from blood, collected in a trial of the OX40 agonist ivuxolimab. The CDR3 is CASSLRGNQPQHF. The CDR3 DNA reads TGTGCCAGCAGCTTACGGGGAAACCAGCCCCAGCATTTT.